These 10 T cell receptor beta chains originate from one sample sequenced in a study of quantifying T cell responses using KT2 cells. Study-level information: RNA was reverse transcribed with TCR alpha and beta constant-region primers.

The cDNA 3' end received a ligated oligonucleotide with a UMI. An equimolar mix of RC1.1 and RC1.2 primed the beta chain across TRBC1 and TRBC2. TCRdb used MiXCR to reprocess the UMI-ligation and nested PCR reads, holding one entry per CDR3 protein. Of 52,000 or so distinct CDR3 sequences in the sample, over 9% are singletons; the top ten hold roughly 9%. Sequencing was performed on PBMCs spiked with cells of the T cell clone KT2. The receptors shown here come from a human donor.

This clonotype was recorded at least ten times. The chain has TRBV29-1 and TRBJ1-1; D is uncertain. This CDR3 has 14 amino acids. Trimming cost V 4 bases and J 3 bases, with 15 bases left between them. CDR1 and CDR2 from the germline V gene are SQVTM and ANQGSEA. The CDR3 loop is CSVVAGEKDTEAFF. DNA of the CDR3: TGCAGCGTTGTAGCAGGAGAGAAGGACACTGAAGCTTTCTTT.

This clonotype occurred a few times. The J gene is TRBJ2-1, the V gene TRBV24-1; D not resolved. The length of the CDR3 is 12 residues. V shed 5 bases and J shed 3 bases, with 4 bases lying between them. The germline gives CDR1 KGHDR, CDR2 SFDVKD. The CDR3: CATSAGYNEQFF. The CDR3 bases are TGTGCCACCAGTGCTGGCTACAATGAGCAGTTCTTC.

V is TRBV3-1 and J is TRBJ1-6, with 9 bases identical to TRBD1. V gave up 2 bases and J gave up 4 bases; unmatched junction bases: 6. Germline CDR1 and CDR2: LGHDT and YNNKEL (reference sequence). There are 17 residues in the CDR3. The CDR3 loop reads CASSQTGGTGYNSPLHF. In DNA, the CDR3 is TGTGCCAGCAGCCAAACAGGCGGGACAGGGTATAATTCACCCCTCCACTTT.

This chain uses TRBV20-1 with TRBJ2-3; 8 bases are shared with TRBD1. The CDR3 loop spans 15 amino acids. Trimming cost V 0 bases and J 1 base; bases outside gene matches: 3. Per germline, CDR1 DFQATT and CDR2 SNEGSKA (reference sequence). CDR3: CSARDMGQGTDTQYF. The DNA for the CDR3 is TGCAGTGCTAGAGATATGGGACAGGGCACAGATACGCAGTATTTT.

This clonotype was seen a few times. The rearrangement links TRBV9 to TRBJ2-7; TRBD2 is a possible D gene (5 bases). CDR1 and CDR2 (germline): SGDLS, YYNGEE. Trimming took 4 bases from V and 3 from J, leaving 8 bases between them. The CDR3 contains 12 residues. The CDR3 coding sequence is TGTGCCAGCAGCTCCCGGGACTACGAGCAGTACTTC. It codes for CASSSRDYEQYF.

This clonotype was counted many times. DNA of the CDR3: TGTGCCAGCAGTCCCCCATGGAATACTTATGGCTACACCTTC. This translates into CASSPPWNTYGYTF. This chain connects TRBV6-6 to TRBJ1-2; D unclear. CDR3 length: 14 amino acids. Trimming left V 5 bases short and J 5 bases short, with 15 bases between. Germline CDR1 is MNHNY and CDR2 is SVGAGI (reference sequence).

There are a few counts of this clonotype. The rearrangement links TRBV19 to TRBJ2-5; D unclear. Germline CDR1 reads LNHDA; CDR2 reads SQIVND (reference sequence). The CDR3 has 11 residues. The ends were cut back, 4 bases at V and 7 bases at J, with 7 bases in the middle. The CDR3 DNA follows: TGTGCCAGTAGTAATGGTGGGACCCAGTACTTC. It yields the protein CASSNGGTQYF.

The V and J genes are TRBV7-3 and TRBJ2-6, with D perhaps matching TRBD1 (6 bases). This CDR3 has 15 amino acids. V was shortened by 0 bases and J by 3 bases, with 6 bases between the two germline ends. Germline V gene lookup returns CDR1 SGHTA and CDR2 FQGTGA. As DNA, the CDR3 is TGTGCCAGCAGCTTAACAGGGGGTGGGGCCAACGTCCTGACTTTC. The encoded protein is CASSLTGGGANVLTF.

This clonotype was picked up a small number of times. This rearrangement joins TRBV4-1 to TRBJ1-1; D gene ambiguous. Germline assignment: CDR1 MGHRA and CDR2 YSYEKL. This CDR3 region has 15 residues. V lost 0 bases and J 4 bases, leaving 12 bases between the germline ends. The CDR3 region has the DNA TGCGCCAGCAGCCAAGAGAGGACGGTCCGCACTGAAGCTTTCTTT. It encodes CASSQERTVRTEAFF.

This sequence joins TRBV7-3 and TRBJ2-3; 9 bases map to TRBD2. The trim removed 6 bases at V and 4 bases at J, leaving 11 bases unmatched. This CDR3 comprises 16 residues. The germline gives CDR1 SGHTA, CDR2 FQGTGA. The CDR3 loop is CASREAGGTRSDTQYF. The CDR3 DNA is TGTGCCAGCAGAGAAGCGGGGGGTACGAGATCAGATACGCAGTATTTT.